These T cell receptor beta chains were read from a single sample in a study of radiation and T cells in renal cell carcinoma. The method was immunoSEQ multiplex PCR; TCRdb's version includes in-frame clones alone and lacks a portion of them. The sample consists of approximately 13,000 clones, roughly three fifths of them appearing once. The material sequenced was tumor tissue, taken from a patient whose treatment was nephrectomy without radiotherapy. Source of these receptors: a man aged 50 or older with renal cell carcinoma. Both conserved end residues are part of each CDR3. The order of the fields is V gene, clone size, J gene, D gene, CDR3 protein, CDR3 DNA. D genes are given only for firm matches. Part of the rows lack a size; the others show once, few, many or a class for expanded clones.

V gene: TRBV10-3
clone size: NA
J gene: TRBJ1-1
D gene: TRBD1
CDR3 protein: CATKQNLQGEAFF
CDR3 DNA: TGTGCCACCAAACAAAACCTACAGGGGGAAGCTTTCTTT

V gene: TRBV6-5
clone size: few
J gene: TRBJ1-3
D gene: NA
CDR3 protein: CASREQGSGNTIYF
CDR3 DNA: TGTGCCAGCAGAGAACAGGGCTCTGGAAACACCATATATTTT

V gene: TRBV10-1
clone size: NA
J gene: TRBJ1-2
D gene: NA
CDR3 protein: CASSAEMGYGYTF
CDR3 DNA: TGCGCCAGCAGTGCGGAGATGGGCTATGGCTACACCTTC

V gene: TRBV29-1
clone size: NA
J gene: TRBJ2-1
D gene: NA
CDR3 protein: CSVVWQTFAPYNEQFF
CDR3 DNA: TGCAGCGTTGTCTGGCAAACCTTCGCCCCTTACAATGAGCAGTTCTTC

V gene: TRBV12-5
clone size: NA
J gene: TRBJ2-3
D gene: NA
CDR3 protein: CASGLAGPTDTQYF
CDR3 DNA: TGTGCTAGTGGTTTGGCAGGGCCCACAGATACGCAGTATTTT

V gene: TRBV2
clone size: once
J gene: TRBJ1-2
D gene: NA
CDR3 protein: CASSEGRNYGYTF
CDR3 DNA: TGTGCCAGCAGTGAGGGGCGGAACTATGGCTACACCTTC

V gene: TRBV6-1
clone size: NA
J gene: TRBJ1-2
D gene: NA
CDR3 protein: CASSPGTEDYGYTF
CDR3 DNA: TGTGCCAGCAGCCCTGGGACCGAGGACTATGGCTACACCTTC

V gene: TRBV9
clone size: NA
J gene: TRBJ2-7
D gene: NA
CDR3 protein: CASSPGGAEQYF
CDR3 DNA: TGTGCCAGCAGCCCCGGTGGGGCCGAGCAGTACTTC

V gene: TRBV19
clone size: NA
J gene: TRBJ1-1
D gene: TRBD1
CDR3 protein: CASSILPGQGGTEAFF
CDR3 DNA: TGTGCCAGTAGTATTCTCCCGGGACAGGGTGGGACTGAAGCTTTCTTT

V gene: TRBV4-1
clone size: NA
J gene: TRBJ2-7
D gene: NA
CDR3 protein: CASSQEVGRSSYEQYF
CDR3 DNA: TGCGCCAGCAGCCAAGAGGTGGGCCGAAGCTCCTACGAGCAGTACTTC

V gene: TRBV5-4
clone size: NA
J gene: TRBJ2-7
D gene: NA
CDR3 protein: CASSLDWAVHEQYF
CDR3 DNA: TGTGCCAGCAGCTTGGATTGGGCGGTCCACGAGCAGTACTTC

V gene: TRBV15
clone size: few
J gene: TRBJ1-4
D gene: NA
CDR3 protein: CATSPGVGGNEKLFF
CDR3 DNA: TGTGCCACCAGCCCTGGGGTAGGGGGGAATGAAAAACTGTTTTTT

V gene: TRBV7-2
clone size: NA
J gene: TRBJ1-3
D gene: NA
CDR3 protein: CASSLALSGNTIYF
CDR3 DNA: TGTGCCAGCAGCTTAGCCCTCTCTGGAAACACCATATATTTT

V gene: TRBV10-2
clone size: few
J gene: TRBJ1-2
D gene: NA
CDR3 protein: CASGERDYGYTF
CDR3 DNA: TGCGCCAGCGGGGAACGGGACTATGGCTACACCTTC

V gene: TRBV10-3
clone size: few
J gene: TRBJ1-2
D gene: NA
CDR3 protein: CAIRTDWKLANYGYTF
CDR3 DNA: TGTGCCATCAGGACAGATTGGAAGTTAGCTAACTATGGCTACACCTTC

V gene: TRBV10-3
clone size: NA
J gene: TRBJ1-3
D gene: NA
CDR3 protein: CATAGGAPGNTIYF
CDR3 DNA: TGTGCCACCGCCGGAGGGGCCCCTGGAAACACCATATATTTT

V gene: TRBV19
clone size: NA
J gene: TRBJ1-2
D gene: TRBD1
CDR3 protein: CASWDRVGYYGYTF
CDR3 DNA: TGTGCCAGTTGGGACAGGGTAGGTTACTATGGCTACACCTTC

V gene: TRBV15
clone size: NA
J gene: TRBJ2-1
D gene: NA
CDR3 protein: CATSRGDDTPYNEQFF
CDR3 DNA: TGTGCCACCAGCAGAGGGGATGATACGCCATACAATGAGCAGTTCTTC

V gene: TRBV5-5
clone size: few
J gene: TRBJ1-1
D gene: NA
CDR3 protein: CASSLFRMNTEAFF
CDR3 DNA: TGTGCCAGCAGCTTGTTCCGTATGAACACTGAAGCTTTCTTT

V gene: TRBV19
clone size: NA
J gene: TRBJ1-2
D gene: NA
CDR3 protein: CASSPRAGGYGYTF
CDR3 DNA: TGTGCCAGTAGTCCCCGCGCAGGTGGTTATGGCTACACCTTC

V gene: TRBV19
clone size: few
J gene: TRBJ1-1
D gene: NA
CDR3 protein: CASRDRPNTEAFF
CDR3 DNA: TGTGCCAGTAGGGACAGACCGAACACTGAAGCTTTCTTT

V gene: TRBV19
clone size: medium-sized
J gene: TRBJ1-2
D gene: NA
CDR3 protein: CASSIDLITGANYGYTF
CDR3 DNA: TGTGCCAGTAGTATAGATCTAATAACCGGGGCTAACTATGGCTACACCTTC